This T cell receptor beta chain was sequenced during a study of blood T cell repertoires in COVID-19. At the level of the study: Specimens from acute and convalescent COVID-19 originated in the United States, Italy and Spain. The analysed material was cDNA or gDNA that came from T cells, B-cell-depleted T cells, or PBMCs.

Which cohort a participant joined came from the clinical history participants gave. CDR3 length: 15 amino acids. In the original workflow: Estimation of nucleated cell counts was performed using reference gene primer amplification. The method was immunoSEQ multiplex PCR; TCRdb's version includes in-frame clones alone and lacks a portion of them. Clonal size and the V and J genes are those of that table, whereas D and trimming came from the DNA. The table shows approximately 270,000 clones, with around 90% occurring only once. The sample consisted of PBMCs or T cells enriched from blood (not recorded which). The chain has TRBV21-1 and TRBJ1-4; TRBD1 is taken as the D call from the table, unchecked against the DNA. TRBV21-1 is flagged as a pseudogene. This sequence was found in a woman in her twenties or thirties with acute COVID-19. This chain's CDR3 is CASRFTGKANEKLFF. CDR3 bases: TGTGCCAGCAGGTTCACAGGGAAAGCTAATGAAAAACTGTTTTTT.